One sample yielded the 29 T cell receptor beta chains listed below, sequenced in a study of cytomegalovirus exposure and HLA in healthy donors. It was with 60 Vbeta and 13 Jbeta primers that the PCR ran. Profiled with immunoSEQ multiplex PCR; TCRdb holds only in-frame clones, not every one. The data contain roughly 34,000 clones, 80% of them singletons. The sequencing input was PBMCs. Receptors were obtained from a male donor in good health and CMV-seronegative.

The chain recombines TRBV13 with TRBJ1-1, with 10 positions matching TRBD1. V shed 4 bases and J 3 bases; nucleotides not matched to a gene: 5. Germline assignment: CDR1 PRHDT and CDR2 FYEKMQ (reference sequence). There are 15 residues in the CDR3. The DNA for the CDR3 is TGTGCCAGCAGCTCAGGCGACAGGGGGCACACTGAAGCTTTCTTT. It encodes CASSSGDRGHTEAFF.

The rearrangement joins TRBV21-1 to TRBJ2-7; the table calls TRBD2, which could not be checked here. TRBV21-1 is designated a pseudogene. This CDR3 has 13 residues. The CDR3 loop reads CASSEGFHYEQYF. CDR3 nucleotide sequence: TGTGCCAGCAGCGAGGGATTTCACTACGAGCAGTACTTC.

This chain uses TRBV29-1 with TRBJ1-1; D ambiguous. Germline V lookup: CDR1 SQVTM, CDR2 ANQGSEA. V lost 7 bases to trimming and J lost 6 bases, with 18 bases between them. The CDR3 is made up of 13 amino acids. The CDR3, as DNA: TGCAGCGGCAGATGGCTGGAGAGGGCTGAAGCTTTCTTT. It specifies CSGRWLERAEAFF. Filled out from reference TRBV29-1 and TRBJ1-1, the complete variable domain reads SAVISQKPSRDICQRGTSLTIQCQVDSQVTMMFWYRQQPGQSLTLIATANQGSEATYESGFVIDKFPISRPNLTFSTLTVSNMSPEDSSIYLCSGRWLERAEAFFGQGTRLTVV.

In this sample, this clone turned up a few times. The DNA of the CDR3 is TGCAGCGTTGATTTGGAGAGCACAGATACGCAGTATTTT. It translates to CSVDLESTDTQYF. The V and J genes are TRBV29-1 and TRBJ2-3; no clear D gene. The CDR3 has 13 residues. Looked up from germline, CDR1 is SQVTM and CDR2 is ANQGSEA. V shed 3 bases and J shed 0 bases, with 7 bases lying between them.

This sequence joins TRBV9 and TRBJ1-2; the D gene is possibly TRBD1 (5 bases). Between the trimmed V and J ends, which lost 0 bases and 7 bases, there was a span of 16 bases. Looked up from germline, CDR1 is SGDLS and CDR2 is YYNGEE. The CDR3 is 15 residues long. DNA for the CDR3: TGTGCCAGCAGCGTAGAGCCGCAGGGTAGGGGTGGCTACACCTTC. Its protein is CASSVEPQGRGGYTF.

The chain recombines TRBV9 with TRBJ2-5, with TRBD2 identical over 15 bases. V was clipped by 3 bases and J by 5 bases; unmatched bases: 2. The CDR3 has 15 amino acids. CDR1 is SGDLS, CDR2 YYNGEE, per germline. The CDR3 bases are TGTGCCAGCAGCGATGGACTAGCGGGGGGGGAGACCCAGTACTTC. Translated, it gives CASSDGLAGGETQYF.

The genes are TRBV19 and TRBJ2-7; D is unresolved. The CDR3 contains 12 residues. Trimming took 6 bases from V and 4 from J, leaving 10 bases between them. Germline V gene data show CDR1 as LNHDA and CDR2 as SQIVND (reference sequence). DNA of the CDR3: TGTGCCAGTAGCAATCGTCAGTACGAGCAGTACTTC. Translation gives CASSNRQYEQYF. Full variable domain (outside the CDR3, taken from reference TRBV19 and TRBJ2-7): DGGITQSPKYLFRKEGQNVTLSCEQNLNHDAMYWYRQDPGQGLRLIYYSQIVNDFQKGDIAEGYSVSREKKESFPLTVTSAQKNPTAFYLCASSNRQYEQYFGPGTRLTVT.

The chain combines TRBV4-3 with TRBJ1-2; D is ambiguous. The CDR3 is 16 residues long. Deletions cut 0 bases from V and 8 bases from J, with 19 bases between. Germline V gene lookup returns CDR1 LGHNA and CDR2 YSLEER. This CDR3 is CASSQDPQAPVWGYTF. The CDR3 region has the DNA TGCGCCAGCAGCCAAGATCCGCAAGCCCCCGTTTGGGGCTACACCTTC.

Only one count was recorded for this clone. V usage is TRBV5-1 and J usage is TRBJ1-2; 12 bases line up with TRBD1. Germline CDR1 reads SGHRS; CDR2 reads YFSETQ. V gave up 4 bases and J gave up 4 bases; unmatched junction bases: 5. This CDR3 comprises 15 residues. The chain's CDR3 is CASSLGTGGGYGYTF. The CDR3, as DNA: TGCGCCAGCAGCCTAGGGACAGGGGGCGGCTATGGCTACACCTTC.

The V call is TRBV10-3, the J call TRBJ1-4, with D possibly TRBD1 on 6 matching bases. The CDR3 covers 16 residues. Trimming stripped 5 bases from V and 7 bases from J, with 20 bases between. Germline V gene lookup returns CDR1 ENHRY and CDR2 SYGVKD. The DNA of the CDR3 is TGTGCCATCAGTCCGTCCCCAGGGGTCCCATTTGAAAAACTGTTTTTT. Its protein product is CAISPSPGVPFEKLFF.

CDR3 region: CASRLANYGYTF. The CDR3 coding sequence is TGCGCCAGCAGACTAGCAAACTATGGCTACACCTTC. The rearrangement joins TRBV5-1 to TRBJ1-2; D gene unclear. The CDR3 runs to 12 residues. The V and J ends lost 5 bases and 2 bases respectively, with 7 bases between them. Germline V CDR1 and CDR2: SGHRS, YFSETQ. Full variable domain (missing parts from reference TRBV5-1 and TRBJ1-2): KAGVTQTPRYLIKTRGQQVTLSCSPISGHRSVSWYQQTPGQGLQFLFEYFSETQRNKGNFPGRFSGRQFSNSRSEMNVSTLELGDSALYLCASRLANYGYTFGSGTRLTVV.

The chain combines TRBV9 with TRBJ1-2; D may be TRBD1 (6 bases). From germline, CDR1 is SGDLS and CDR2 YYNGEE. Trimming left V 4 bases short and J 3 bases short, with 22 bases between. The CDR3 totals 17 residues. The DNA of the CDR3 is TGTGCCAGCAGCACTCGTTTAGCGGGGGCGCAAGACTATGGCTACACCTTC. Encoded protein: CASSTRLAGAQDYGYTF.

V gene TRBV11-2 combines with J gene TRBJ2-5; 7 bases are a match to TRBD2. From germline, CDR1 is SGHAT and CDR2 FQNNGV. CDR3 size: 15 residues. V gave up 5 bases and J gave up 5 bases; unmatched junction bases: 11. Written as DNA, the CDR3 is TGTGCCAGCAGCAAGACGCCAGCGGGAAGGGAGACCCAGTACTTC. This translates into CASSKTPAGRETQYF.

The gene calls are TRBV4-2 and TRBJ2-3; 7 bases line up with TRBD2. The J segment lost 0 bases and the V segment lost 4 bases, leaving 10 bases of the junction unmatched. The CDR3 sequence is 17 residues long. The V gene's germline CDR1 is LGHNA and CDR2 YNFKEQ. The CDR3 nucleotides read TGTGCCAGCAGCCGGATTATGGCGGGAGCCAGCACAGATACGCAGTATTTT. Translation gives CASSRIMAGASTDTQYF.

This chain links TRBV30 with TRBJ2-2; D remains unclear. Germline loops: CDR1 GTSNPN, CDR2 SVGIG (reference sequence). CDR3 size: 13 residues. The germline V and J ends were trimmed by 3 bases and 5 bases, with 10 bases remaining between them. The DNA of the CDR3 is TGTGCCTGGAGCAGACCGGAGACCGGGGAGCTGTTTTTT. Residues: CAWSRPETGELFF.

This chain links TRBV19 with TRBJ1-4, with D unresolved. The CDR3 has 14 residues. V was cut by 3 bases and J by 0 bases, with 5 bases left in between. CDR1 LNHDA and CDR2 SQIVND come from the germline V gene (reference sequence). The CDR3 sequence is CASSIGATNEKLFF. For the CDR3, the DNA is TGTGCCAGTAGTATCGGAGCAACTAATGAAAAACTGTTTTTT.

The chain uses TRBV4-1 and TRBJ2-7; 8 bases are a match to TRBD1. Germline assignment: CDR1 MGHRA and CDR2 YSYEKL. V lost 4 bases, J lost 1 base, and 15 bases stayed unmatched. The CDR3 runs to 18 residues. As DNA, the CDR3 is TGCGCCAGCAGCCCCTCCTCCTCTGGACAGGGATTTTCCTACGAGCAGTACTTC. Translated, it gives CASSPSSSGQGFSYEQYF.

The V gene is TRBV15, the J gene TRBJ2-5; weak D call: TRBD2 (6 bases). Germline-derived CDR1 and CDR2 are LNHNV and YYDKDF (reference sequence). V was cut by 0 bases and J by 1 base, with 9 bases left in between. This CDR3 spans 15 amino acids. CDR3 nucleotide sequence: TGTGCCACCAGCAGAGAGGACGGGGGCCAAGAGACCCAGTACTTC. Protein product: CATSREDGGQETQYF.

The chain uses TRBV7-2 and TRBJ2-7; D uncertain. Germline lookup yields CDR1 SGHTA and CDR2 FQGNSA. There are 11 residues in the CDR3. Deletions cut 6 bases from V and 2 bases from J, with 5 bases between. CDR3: CASSPTYEQYF. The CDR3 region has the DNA TGTGCCAGCAGTCCAACCTACGAGCAGTACTTC.

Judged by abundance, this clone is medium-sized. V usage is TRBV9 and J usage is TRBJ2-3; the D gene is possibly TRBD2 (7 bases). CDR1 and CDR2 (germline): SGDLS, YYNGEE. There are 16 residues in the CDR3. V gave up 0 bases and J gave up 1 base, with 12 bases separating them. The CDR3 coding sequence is TGTGCCAGCAGCGTAGGGGGGGGCAGGGGCACAGATACGCAGTATTTT. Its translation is CASSVGGGRGTDTQYF. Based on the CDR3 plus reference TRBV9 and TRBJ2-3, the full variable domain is DSGVTQTPKHLITATGQRVTLRCSPRSGDLSVYWYQQSLDQGLQFLIQYYNGEERAKGNILERFSAQQFPDLHSELNLSSLELGDSALYFCASSVGGGRGTDTQYFGPGTRLTVL.

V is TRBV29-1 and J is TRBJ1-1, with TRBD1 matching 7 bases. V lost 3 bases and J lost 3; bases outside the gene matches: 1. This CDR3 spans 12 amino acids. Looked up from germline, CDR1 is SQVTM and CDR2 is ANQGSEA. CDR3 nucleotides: TGCAGCGTTGATGACAGGGACACTGAAGCTTTCTTT. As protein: CSVDDRDTEAFF.

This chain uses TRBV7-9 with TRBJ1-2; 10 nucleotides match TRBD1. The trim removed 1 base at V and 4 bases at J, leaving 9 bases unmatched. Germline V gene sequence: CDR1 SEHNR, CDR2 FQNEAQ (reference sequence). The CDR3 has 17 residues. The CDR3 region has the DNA TGTGCCAGCAGCTTAGGTCTTCTGAGGGACAGGGGCTATGGCTACACCTTC. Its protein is CASSLGLLRDRGYGYTF. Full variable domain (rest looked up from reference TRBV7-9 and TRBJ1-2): DTGVSQNPRHKITKRGQNVTFRCDPISEHNRLYWYRQTLGQGPEFLTYFQNEAQLEKSRLLSDRFSAERPKGSFSTLEIQRTEQGDSAMYLCASSLGLLRDRGYGYTFGSGTRLTVV.

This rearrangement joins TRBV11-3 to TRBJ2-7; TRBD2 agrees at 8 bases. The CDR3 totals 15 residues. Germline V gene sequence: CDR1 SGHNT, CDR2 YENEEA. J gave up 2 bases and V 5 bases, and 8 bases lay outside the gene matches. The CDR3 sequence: CASSAASGPTYEQYF. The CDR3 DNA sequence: TGTGCCAGCAGCGCTGCTAGCGGGCCTACCTACGAGCAGTACTTC. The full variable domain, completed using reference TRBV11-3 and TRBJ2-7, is EAGVVQSPRYKIIEKKQPVAFWCNPISGHNTLYWYLQNLGQGPELLIRYENEEAVDDSQLPKDRFSAERLKGVDSTLKIQPAELGDSAVYLCASSAASGPTYEQYFGPGTRLTVT.

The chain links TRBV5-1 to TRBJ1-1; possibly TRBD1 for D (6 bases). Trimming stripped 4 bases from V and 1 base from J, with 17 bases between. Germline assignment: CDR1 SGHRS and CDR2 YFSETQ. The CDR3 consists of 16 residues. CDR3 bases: TGCGCCAGCAGCCCCGGGGAGGGGGGGCCGAACACTGAAGCTTTCTTT. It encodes CASSPGEGGPNTEAFF.

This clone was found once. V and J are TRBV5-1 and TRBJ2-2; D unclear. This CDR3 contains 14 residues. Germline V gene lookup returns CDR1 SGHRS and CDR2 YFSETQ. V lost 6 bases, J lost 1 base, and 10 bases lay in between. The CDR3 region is CASTQWQNTGELFF. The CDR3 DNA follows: TGCGCCAGCACCCAATGGCAGAACACCGGGGAGCTGTTTTTT.

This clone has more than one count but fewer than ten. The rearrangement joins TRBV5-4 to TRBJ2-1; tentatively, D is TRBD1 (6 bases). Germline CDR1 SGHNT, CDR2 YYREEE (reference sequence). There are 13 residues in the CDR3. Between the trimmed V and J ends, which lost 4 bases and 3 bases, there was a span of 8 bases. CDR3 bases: TGTGCCAGCAGCCTGGACAGCTACAATGAGCAGTTCTTC. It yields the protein CASSLDSYNEQFF.

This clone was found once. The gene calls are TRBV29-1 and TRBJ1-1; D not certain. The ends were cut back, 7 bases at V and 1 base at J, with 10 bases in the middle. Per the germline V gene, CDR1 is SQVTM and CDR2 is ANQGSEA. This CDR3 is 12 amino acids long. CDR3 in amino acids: CSAGVRNTEAFF. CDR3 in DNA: TGCAGCGCCGGGGTACGGAACACTGAAGCTTTCTTT.

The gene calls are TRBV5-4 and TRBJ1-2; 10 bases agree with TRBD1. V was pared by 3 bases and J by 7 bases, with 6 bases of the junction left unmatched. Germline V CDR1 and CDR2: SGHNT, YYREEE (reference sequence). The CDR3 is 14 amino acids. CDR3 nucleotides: TGTGCCAGCAGCTCTCGACAGGGGGCCATTGGCTACACCTTC. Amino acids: CASSSRQGAIGYTF.

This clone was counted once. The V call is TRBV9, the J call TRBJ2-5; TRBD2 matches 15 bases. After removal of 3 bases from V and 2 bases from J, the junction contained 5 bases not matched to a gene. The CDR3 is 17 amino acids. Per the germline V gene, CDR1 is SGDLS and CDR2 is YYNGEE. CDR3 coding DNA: TGTGCCAGCAGCGCGGGTGGGACTAGCGGGGGGCAAGAGACCCAGTACTTC. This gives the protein CASSAGGTSGGQETQYF.